The present T cell receptor (beta chain) was sequenced within a study of cytomegalovirus exposure and HLA in healthy donors. Broader study findings: As a later analysis revealed, most CMV-associated TCR beta chains appeared HLA-restricted. Cytomegalovirus-associated status was assigned to more than 150 TCR beta chains.

Of note for this clone: What it binds is unknown.

It was with 60 Vbeta and 13 Jbeta primers that the PCR ran. In the source study's methods: Unique TCR beta chains totaled some 88 million in a later count, with some 10 million of them shared. Measured with immunoSEQ multiplex PCR; TCRdb has only the in-frame clones, and not every one. V, J and clone size were drawn from that table, and D and trimming were deduced from the DNA. The sample data list about 150,000 clones. The CDR3 has 12 amino acids. The germline V gene has CDR1 SGHAT and CDR2 FQNNGV. V shed 1 base and J shed 11 bases, with 9 bases lying between them. The donors (healthy individuals) were bone marrow donors.

The TCR sequence derives from a woman aged 50 to 65 in good health and CMV-seronegative. The sample consisted of PBMCs. The rearrangement uses TRBV11-2 and TRBJ1-5; no firm D call. CDR3 sequence reads: CASSLGTGTQHF. The DNA for the CDR3 is TGTGCCAGCAGCTTAGGCACCGGGACCCAGCATTTT.